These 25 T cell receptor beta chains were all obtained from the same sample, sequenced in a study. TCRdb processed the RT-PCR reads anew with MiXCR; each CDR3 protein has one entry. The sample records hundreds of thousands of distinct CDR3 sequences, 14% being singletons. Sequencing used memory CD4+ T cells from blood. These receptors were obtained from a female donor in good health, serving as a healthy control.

The CDR3 coding sequence is TGTGCCATCAGTGCTGGGACAGGGACCCGTAGCAATCAGCCCCAGCATTTT. It yields the protein CAISAGTGTRSNQPQHF. The V call is TRBV10-3, the J call TRBJ1-5, with 9 bases that match TRBD1. The CDR3 sequence is 17 residues long. V lost 4 bases to trimming and J lost 0 bases; unmatched junction nucleotides: 7. Germline assignment: CDR1 ENHRY and CDR2 SYGVKD.

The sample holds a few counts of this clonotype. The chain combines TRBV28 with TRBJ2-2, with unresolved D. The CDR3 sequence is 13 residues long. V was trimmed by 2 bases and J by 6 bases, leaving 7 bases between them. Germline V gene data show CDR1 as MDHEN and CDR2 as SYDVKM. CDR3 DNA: TGTGCCAGCAGTTTACGACGATCCGGGGAGCTGTTTTTT. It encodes CASSLRRSGELFF.

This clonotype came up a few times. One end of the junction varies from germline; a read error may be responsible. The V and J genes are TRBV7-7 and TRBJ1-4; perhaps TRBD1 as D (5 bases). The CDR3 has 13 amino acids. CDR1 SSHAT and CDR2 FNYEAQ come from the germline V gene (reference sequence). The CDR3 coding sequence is TGTGCTAGCAGCGTGTCAGGGAATGAAAAACTGTTTTTT. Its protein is CASSVSGNEKLFF.

The CDR3 here is CASSSAGLAGQETQYF. CDR3 in DNA: TGTGCCAGCAGCTCAGCGGGACTAGCGGGACAAGAGACCCAGTACTTC. The V and J genes are TRBV11-2 and TRBJ2-5; 13 nucleotides agree with TRBD2. Losses at the gene ends were 4 bases for V and 2 bases for J; bases not matched to a gene: 4. The germline V gene has CDR1 SGHAT and CDR2 FQNNGV. The CDR3 consists of 16 residues.

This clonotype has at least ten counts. The CDR3 here is CASSLGRRRTGELFF. The CDR3 DNA reads as TGTGCCAGCAGCTTAGGTCGCAGGCGCACCGGGGAGCTGTTTTTT. The rearrangement links TRBV7-2 to TRBJ2-2; D is ambiguous. The CDR3 covers 15 residues. Trimming removed 1 base from V and 4 bases from J, with 10 bases in between. From germline, CDR1 is SGHTA and CDR2 FQGNSA.

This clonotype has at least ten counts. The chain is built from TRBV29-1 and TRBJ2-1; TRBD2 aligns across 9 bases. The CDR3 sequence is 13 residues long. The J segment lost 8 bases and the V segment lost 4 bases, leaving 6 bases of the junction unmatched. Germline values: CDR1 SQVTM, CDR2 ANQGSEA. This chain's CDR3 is CSVGGRAVDEQFF. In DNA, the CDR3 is TGCAGCGTTGGCGGGAGGGCCGTGGATGAGCAGTTCTTC.

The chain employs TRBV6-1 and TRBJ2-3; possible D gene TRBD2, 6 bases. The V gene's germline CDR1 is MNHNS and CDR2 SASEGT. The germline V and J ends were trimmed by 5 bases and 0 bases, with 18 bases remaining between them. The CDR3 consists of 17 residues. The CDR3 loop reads CASSLKGGGISTDTQYF. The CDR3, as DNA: TGTGCCAGCAGTCTAAAGGGCGGCGGGATTAGCACAGATACGCAGTATTTT.

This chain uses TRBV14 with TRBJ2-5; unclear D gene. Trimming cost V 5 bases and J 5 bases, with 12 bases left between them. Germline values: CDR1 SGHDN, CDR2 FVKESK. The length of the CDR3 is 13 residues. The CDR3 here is CASSATAVETQYF. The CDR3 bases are TGTGCCAGCAGCGCGACCGCGGTGGAGACCCAGTACTTC.

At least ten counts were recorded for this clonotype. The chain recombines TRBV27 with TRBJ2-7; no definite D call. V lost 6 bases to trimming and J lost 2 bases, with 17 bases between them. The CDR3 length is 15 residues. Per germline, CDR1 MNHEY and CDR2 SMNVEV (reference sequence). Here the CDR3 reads CASSYDLTGTYEQYF. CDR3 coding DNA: TGTGCCAGCAGCTACGACTTAACTGGAACCTACGAGCAGTACTTC.

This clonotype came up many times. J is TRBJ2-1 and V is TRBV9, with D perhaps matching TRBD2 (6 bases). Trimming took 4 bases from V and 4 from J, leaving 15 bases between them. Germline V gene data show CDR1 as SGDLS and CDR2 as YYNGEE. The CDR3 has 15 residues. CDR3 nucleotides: TGTGCCAGCAGCCCCCGGGGCGGGACTTACAATGAGCAGTTCTTC. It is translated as CASSPRGGTYNEQFF.

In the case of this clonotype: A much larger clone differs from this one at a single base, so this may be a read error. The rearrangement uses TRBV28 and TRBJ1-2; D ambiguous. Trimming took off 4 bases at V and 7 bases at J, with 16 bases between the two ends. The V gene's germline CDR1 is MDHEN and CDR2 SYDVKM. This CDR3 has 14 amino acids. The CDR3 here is CASSSLTKRVGYTF. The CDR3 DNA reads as TGTGCCAGCAGTTCCTTGACAAAGAGGGTTGGCTACACCTTC.

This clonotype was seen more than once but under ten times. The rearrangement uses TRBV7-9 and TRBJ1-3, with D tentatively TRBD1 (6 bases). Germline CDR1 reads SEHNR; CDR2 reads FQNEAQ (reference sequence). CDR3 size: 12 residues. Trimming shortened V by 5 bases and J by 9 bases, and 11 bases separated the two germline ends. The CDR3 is CASSQTGSTIYF. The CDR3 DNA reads TGTGCCAGCAGCCAAACAGGGAGCACCATATATTTT.

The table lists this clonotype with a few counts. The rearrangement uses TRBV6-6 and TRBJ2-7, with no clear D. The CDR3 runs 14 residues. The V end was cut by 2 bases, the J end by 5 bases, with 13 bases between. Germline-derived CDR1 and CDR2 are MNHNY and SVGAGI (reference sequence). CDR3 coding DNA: TGTGCCAGCAGTTACGGACCGCCTGGGGACGAGCAGTACTTC. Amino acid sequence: CASSYGPPGDEQYF.

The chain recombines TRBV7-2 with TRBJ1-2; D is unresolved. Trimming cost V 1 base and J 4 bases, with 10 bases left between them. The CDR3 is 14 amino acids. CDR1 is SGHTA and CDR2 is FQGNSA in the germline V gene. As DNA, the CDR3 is TGTGCCAGCAGCTTAGTCGGCAGCCCCTATGGCTACACCTTC. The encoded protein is CASSLVGSPYGYTF. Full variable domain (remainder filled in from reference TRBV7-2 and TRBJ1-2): GAGVSQSPSNKVTEKGKDVELRCDPISGHTALYWYRQSLGQGLEFLIYFQGNSAPDKSGLPSDRFSAERTGGSVSTLTIQRTQQEDSAVYLCASSLVGSPYGYTFGSGTRLTVV.

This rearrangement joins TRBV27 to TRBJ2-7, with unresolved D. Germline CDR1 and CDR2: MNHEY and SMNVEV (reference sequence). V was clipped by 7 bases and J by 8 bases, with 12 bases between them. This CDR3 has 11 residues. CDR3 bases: TGTGCCAGCAAGGACCTTGGAAAGCAGTACTTC. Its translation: CASKDLGKQYF.

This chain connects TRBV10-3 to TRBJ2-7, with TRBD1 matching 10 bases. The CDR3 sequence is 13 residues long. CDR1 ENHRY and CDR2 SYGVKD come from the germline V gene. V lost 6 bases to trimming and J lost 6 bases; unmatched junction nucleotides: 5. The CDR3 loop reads CAISRQGAGEQYF. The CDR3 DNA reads TGTGCCATCAGCAGACAGGGGGCTGGCGAGCAGTACTTC.

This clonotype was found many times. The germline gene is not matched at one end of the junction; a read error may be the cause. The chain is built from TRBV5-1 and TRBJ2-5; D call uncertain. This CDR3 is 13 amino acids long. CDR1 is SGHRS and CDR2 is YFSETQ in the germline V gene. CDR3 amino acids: CASSFQVQETQYF. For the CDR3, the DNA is TGTGCCAGCAGCTTCCAGGTTCAAGAGACCCAGTACTTC.

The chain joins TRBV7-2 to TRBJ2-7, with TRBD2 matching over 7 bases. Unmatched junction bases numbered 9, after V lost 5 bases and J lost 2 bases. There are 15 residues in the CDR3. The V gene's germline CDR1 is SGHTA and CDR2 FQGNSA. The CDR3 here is CASSLQRDLAYEQYF. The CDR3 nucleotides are TGTGCCAGCAGCCTCCAGCGGGATCTCGCCTACGAGCAGTACTTC.

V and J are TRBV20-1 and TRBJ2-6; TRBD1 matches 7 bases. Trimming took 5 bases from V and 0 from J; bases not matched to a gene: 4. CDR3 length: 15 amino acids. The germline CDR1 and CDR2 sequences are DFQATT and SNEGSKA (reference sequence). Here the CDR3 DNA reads TGCAGTGCTGGGGGACAGAACTCTGGGGCCAACGTCCTGACTTTC. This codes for CSAGGQNSGANVLTF.

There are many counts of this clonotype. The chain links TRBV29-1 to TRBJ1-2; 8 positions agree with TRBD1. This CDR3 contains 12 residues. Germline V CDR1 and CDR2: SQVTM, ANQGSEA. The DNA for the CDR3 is TGCACCGGAGGACAGGGAAATTCTGGCTACACCTTC. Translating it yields CTGGQGNSGYTF.

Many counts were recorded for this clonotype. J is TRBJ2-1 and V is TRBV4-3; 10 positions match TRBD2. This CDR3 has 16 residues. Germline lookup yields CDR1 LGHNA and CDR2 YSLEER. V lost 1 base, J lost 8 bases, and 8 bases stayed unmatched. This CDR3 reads CASSQGSLAGVDEQFF. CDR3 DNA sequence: TGCGCCAGCAGCCAAGGGTCTCTAGCGGGAGTCGATGAGCAGTTCTTC.

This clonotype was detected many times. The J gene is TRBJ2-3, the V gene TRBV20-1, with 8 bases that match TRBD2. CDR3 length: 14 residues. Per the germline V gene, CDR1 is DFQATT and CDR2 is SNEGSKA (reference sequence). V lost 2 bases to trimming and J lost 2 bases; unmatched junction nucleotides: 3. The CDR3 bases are TGCAGTGCTAGACTCGGGGGGGCCACAGATACGCAGTATTTT. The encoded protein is CSARLGGATDTQYF.

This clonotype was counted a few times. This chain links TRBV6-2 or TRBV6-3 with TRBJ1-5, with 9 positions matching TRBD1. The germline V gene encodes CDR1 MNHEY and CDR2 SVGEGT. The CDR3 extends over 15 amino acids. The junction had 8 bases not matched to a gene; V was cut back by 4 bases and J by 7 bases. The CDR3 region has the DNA TGTGCCAGCAGTTTGACTCGGACAGGGGCCCAGCCCCAGCATTTT. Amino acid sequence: CASSLTRTGAQPQHF.

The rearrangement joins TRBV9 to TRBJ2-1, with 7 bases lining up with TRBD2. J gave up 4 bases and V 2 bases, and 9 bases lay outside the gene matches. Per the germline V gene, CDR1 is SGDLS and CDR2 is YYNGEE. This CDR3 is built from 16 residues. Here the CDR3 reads CASSVFWGGGYNEQFF. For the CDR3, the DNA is TGTGCCAGCAGCGTGTTTTGGGGGGGAGGATACAATGAGCAGTTCTTC. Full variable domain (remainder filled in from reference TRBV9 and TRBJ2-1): DSGVTQTPKHLITATGQRVTLRCSPRSGDLSVYWYQQSLDQGLQFLIQYYNGEERAKGNILERFSAQQFPDLHSELNLSSLELGDSALYFCASSVFWGGGYNEQFFGPGTRLTVL.

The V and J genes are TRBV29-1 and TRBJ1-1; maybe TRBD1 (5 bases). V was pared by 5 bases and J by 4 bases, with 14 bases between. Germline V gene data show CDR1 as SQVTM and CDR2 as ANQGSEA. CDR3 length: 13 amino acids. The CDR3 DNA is TGCAGCGTTCTAAAGGGGTGGAGCACTGAAGCTTTCTTT. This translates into CSVLKGWSTEAFF.